One TCR beta chain is described in this entry. Its antigen is currently unknown. This entry belongs to a study of cytomegalovirus exposure and HLA in healthy donors. Study observations and caveats: It was shown in a later analysis that HLA-associated TCR beta chains were more clonally expanded than other, equally common chains. Among donors in an Asian-associated ancestry cluster, a later analysis reportedly found fewer N-insertions than the roughly 610-donor mean.

PCR primers comprised 60 Vbeta and 13 Jbeta primers. Assay: immunoSEQ multiplex PCR; the TCRdb copy retains only in-frame clones and omits some. Of more than 140,000 clones listed, about 64% are singletons. Germline CDR1 reads DFQATT; CDR2 reads SNEGSKA (reference sequence). The CDR3 has 11 amino acids. V gave up 5 bases and J gave up 9 bases, with 13 bases separating them. The TCR originated in a woman younger than 45 in good health and CMV-seropositive. The chain uses TRBV20-1 and TRBJ1-1; tentatively, D is TRBD1 (5 bases). Sequenced: PBMCs. CDR3 in amino acids: CSAPKGVQAFF. Here the CDR3 DNA reads TGCAGTGCTCCTAAAGGGGTTCAAGCTTTCTTT.